This paragraph covers one T cell receptor beta chain sequence. The data belong to a study of CD8+ T cells in alopecia areata. On the study more broadly: Treated patients were given oral tofacitinib, which was dosed at 5 to 10 mg twice daily.

Following RNA extraction, reverse transcription yielded cDNA that acted as the sequencing template. Assay used: immunoSEQ multiplex PCR; TCRdb lists only in-frame clones, some missing. The sample lists about 69,000 clones; approximately 64% were seen once. Cell sorting on a FACSAria was used to separate CD4+ and CD8+ T cells from the PBMCs. The length of the CDR3 is 12 residues. Trimming shortened V by 1 base and J by 5 bases, and 5 bases separated the two germline ends. Germline V gene data show CDR1 as SGHVS and CDR2 as FNYEAQ. The sequencing here drew on CD8+ T cells sorted from blood, taken at week 0. The J gene is TRBJ2-5, the V gene TRBV7-6; D is uncertain. The clonotype comes from a human donor with alopecia areata. The CDR3 here is CASSLGSETQYF. Here the CDR3 DNA reads TGTGCCAGCAGCTTAGGGTCCGAGACCCAGTACTTC.